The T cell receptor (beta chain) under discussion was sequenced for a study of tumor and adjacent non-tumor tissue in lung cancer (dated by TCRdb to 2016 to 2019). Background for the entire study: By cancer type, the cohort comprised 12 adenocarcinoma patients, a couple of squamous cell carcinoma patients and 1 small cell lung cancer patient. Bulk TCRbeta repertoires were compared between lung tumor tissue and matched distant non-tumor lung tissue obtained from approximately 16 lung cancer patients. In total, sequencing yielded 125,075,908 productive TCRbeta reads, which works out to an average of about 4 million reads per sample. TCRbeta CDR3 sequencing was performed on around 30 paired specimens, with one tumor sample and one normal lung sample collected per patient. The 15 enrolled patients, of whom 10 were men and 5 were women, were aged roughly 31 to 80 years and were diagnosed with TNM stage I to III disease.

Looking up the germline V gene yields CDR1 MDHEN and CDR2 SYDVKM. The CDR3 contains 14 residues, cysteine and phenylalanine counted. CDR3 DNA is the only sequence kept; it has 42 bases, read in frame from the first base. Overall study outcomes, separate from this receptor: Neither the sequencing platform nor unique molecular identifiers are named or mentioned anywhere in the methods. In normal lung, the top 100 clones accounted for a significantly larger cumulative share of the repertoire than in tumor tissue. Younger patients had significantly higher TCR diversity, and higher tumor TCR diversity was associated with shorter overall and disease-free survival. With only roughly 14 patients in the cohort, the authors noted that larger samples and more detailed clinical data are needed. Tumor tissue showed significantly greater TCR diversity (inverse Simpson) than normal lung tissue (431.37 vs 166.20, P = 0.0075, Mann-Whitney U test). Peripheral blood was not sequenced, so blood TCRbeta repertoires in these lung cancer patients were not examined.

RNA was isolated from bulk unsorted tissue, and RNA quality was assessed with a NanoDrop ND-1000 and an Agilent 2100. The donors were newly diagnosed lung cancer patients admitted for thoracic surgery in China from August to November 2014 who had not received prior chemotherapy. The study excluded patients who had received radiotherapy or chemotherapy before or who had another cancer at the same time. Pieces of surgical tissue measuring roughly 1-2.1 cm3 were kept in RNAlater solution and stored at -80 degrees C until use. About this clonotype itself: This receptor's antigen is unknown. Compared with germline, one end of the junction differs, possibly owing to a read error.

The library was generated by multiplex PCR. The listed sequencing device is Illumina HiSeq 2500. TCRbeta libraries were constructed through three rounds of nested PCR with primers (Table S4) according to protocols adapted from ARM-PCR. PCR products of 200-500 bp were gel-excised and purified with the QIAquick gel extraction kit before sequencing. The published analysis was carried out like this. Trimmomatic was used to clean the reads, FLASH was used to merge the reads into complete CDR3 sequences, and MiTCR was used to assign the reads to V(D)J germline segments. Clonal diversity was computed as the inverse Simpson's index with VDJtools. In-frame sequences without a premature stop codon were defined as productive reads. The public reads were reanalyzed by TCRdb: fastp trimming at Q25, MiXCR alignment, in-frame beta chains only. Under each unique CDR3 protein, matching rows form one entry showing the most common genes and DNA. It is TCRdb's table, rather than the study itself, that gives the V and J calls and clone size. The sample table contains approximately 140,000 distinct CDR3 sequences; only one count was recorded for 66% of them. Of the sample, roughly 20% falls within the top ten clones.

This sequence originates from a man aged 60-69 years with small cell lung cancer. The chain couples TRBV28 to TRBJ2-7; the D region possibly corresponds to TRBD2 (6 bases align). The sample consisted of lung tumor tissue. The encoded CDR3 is CAIRRGDRIYEQYF. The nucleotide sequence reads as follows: TGTGCCATTAGGAGGGGAGATAGGATCTACGAGCAATACTTC.